The 10 T cell receptor beta chains in this list originate from one sample, sequenced in a study of cytomegalovirus exposure and HLA in healthy donors. Primers included in the PCR were 60 Vbeta and 13 Jbeta primers. Using immunoSEQ multiplex PCR, the repertoire was profiled, and TCRdb retains in-frame clones only, with some absent. The repertoire has 150,000 or so clones, about 80% of them found once; the top ten carry 1.4%. The sample consisted of PBMCs. The receptors were sampled from a man aged 25 to 40 in good health and CMV-seropositive.

J is TRBJ2-5 and V is TRBV4-1, with D perhaps TRBD1 (6 bases). The better agreement between TRBJ2-7 and the DNA end casts doubt on the J call. Per germline, CDR1 MGHRA and CDR2 YSYEKL. This CDR3 region has 16 residues. The CDR3 nucleotides read TGCGCCAGCAGCCTCAAAGAAGGTCCAGGGGCCTACGAGCAGTACTTC. Protein sequence: CASSLKEGPGAYEQYF.

The V gene is TRBV7-2, the J gene TRBJ2-5; 12 bases fit TRBD2. Unmatched junction bases numbered 5, after V lost 1 base and J lost 2 bases. CDR1 SGHTA and CDR2 FQGNSA come from the germline V gene. The CDR3 length is 17 residues. The CDR3 nucleotides read TGTGCCAGCAGCTTAGTTGCTAGCGGGGGGGCGCAAGAGACCCAGTACTTC. Amino acid sequence: CASSLVASGGAQETQYF. Full variable domain (outside the CDR3, taken from reference TRBV7-2 and TRBJ2-5): GAGVSQSPSNKVTEKGKDVELRCDPISGHTALYWYRQSLGQGLEFLIYFQGNSAPDKSGLPSDRFSAERTGGSVSTLTIQRTQQEDSAVYLCASSLVASGGAQETQYFGPGTRLLVL.

The genes are TRBV11-2 and TRBJ2-7, with 7 bases fitting TRBD1. The trim removed 3 bases at V and 2 bases at J, leaving 10 bases unmatched. Per germline, CDR1 SGHAT and CDR2 FQNNGV. CDR3 size: 16 residues. The chain's CDR3 is CASSLGLDREPYEQYF. For the CDR3, the DNA is TGTGCCAGCAGCTTGGGCCTCGACAGGGAACCCTACGAGCAGTACTTC.

The V and J genes are TRBV7-9 and TRBJ2-4; a weak D match, TRBD1 (6 bases). Germline V gene sequence: CDR1 SEHNR, CDR2 FQNEAQ (reference sequence). The CDR3 extends over 16 amino acids. Trimming cost V 3 bases and J 0 bases, with 12 bases left between them. CDR3 sequence (DNA): TGTGCCAGCAGCTTGGGACAAGGGGCAGCCAAAAACATTCAGTACTTC. Amino acid sequence: CASSLGQGAAKNIQYF.

This clone was detected once. The chain employs TRBV9 and TRBJ2-7; D may be TRBD2 (7 bases). CDR1 and CDR2 (germline): SGDLS, YYNGEE. The V gene lost 2 bases and the J gene lost 5 bases, with 17 bases spanning the gap. The CDR3 runs to 15 residues. Here the CDR3 DNA reads TGTGCCAGCAGCGTCCAAGGGGGGGCTGCGGACGAGCAGTACTTC. Amino acids: CASSVQGGAADEQYF.

The J gene is TRBJ1-3, the V gene TRBV5-6, with TRBD1 matching 12 bases. CDR3 length: 17 residues. V shed 1 base and J 4 bases; nucleotides not matched to a gene: 6. Germline assignment: CDR1 SGHDT and CDR2 YYEEEE. This CDR3 is CASSLKGQGALGNTIYF. The DNA of the CDR3 is TGTGCCAGCAGCTTGAAGGGACAGGGGGCGTTGGGAAACACCATATATTTT.

V is TRBV6-5 and J is TRBJ2-1; TRBD2 matches at 9 bases. Germline V CDR1 and CDR2: MNHEY, SVGAGI. The CDR3 extends over 14 amino acids. The trim removed 2 bases at V and 7 bases at J, leaving 3 bases unmatched. The CDR3 loop reads CASSYGLARNEQFF. The CDR3 DNA reads as TGTGCCAGCAGTTACGGACTAGCGAGAAATGAGCAGTTCTTC.

The CDR3 loop reads CASSRHLAGGPNEQFF. The CDR3 region has the DNA TGTGCCAGCAGTCGTCACCTAGCGGGAGGTCCCAATGAGCAGTTCTTC. The chain joins TRBV28 to TRBJ2-1; 11 nucleotides match TRBD2. Trimming cost V 5 bases and J 6 bases; bases outside gene matches: 9. Germline V gives CDR1 MDHEN, CDR2 SYDVKM. This CDR3 region has 16 residues.

V and J are TRBV28 and TRBJ1-5; D is possibly TRBD1 (5 bases). CDR1 is MDHEN and CDR2 is SYDVKM in the germline V gene. This CDR3 is 14 amino acids long. Trimming took off 2 bases at V and 8 bases at J, with 13 bases between the two ends. The DNA for the CDR3 is TGTGCCAGCAGTTTACCCAGGGTGGTTAAGCCCCAGCATTTT. This translates into CASSLPRVVKPQHF.

V and J are TRBV2 and TRBJ2-3; a weak D match, TRBD2 (5 bases). The CDR3 extends over 16 amino acids. The V end was cut by 2 bases, the J end by 5 bases, with 17 bases between. The V gene's germline CDR1 is SNHLY and CDR2 FYNNEI. The CDR3 protein is CASSELGSRAGDTQYF. The CDR3 region has the DNA TGTGCCAGCAGTGAACTAGGTTCGCGGGCCGGAGATACGCAGTATTTT.